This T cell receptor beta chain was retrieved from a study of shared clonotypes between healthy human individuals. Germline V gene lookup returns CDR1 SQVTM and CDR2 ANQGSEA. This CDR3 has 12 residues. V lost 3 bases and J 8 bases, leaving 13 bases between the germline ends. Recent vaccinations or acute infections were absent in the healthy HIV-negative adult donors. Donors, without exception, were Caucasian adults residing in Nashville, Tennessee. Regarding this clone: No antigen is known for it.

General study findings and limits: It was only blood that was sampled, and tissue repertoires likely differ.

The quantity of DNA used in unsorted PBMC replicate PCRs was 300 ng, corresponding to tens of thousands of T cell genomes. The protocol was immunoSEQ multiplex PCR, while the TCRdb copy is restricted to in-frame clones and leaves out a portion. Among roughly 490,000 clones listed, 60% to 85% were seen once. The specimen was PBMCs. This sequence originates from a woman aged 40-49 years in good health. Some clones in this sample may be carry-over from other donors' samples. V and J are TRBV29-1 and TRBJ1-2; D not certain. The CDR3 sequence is CSVEEGRLGYTF. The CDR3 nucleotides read TGCAGCGTTGAGGAAGGGCGGTTGGGCTACACCTTC. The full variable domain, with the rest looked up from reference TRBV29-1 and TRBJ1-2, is SAVISQKPSRDICQRGTSLTIQCQVDSQVTMMFWYRQQPGQSLTLIATANQGSEATYESGFVIDKFPISRPNLTFSTLTVSNMSPEDSSIYLCSVEEGRLGYTFGSGTRLTVV.